This T cell receptor beta chain was sequenced during a study of cytomegalovirus exposure and HLA in healthy donors (dated by TCRdb to about 2017). Context from the whole study: An earlier analysis of approximately 590 of the donors reported about 250 Gb of sequence data and some 120 million unique TCR beta sequences from 150 million to 200 million T cells. Alongside the repertoire data, information on donor age, sex, ethnicity and CMV serostatus was compiled. Both class I and class II loci were covered by HLA typing, at four-digit resolution. The genetic ancestry cluster associated with self-reported Caucasian donors included 70% to 85% of the 398 genotyped donors. In addition to the first cohort of several hundred subjects, a separate validation cohort of 100 to 150 different subjects was used. Among some 410 genotyped donors of the cohort, an average of about 220,000 unique TCR beta nucleotide sequences was sequenced per donor, of which roughly 18% were non-productive. To study patterns of TCR occurrence, a later analysis re-analyzed previously published TCR beta repertoires from 666 donors and added high-resolution HLA genotyping. Rather than drawing on any new phenotypic data, the later analysis identified candidate immune exposures from TCR beta sequences and the way those sequences occurred across donors. Because of strong linkage in the cohort, four or five DR-DQ haplotypes were treated as single units for association and clustering. In an earlier analysis of a few hundred of the donors, high-throughput TCR beta sequencing was used to judge whether each TCR beta V gene segment behaved as functional or pseudogenic. An early release covering 550 to 650 HLA-typed donors comprised about 300 gigabases of sequencing data and approximately 85 million unique TCR sequences. The aim of the study was to test whether cataloging public T cell receptors could identify signatures of past pathogen exposure. All discovery cohort repertoires had been generated on a single sequencing platform. The number of donors typed differed by locus, with about 629-630 for A, B, C, DRB1 and DQB1, around 520 for DQA1, over 600 for DPA1, and 450 to 480 for DPB1. The study profiled the T cell repertoires of hundreds of subjects by immunosequencing and related them to cytomegalovirus serostatus. In a later genetic analysis, genome-wide SNP genotypes for about 65% of the roughly 670 donors were used, and that subset was treated as a discovery cohort. High-throughput TCR immunosequencing, statistical association of individual TCRs with disease status, and machine learning were combined to predict cytomegalovirus infection status.

Overall results and qualifications from the work: According to a later analysis, TCR association rates differed among HLA loci, with DRB1 alleles showing the most associated TCRs and HLA-C alleles showing the fewest. A further reported finding was that TCR beta sequences accurately predicted the HLA-A and HLA-B alleles for most subjects in the first cohort. The authors suggested that the approach could potentially be extended to other disease states and immunological phenotypes. In this cohort, only TCR beta chains were sequenced, and detectable features were limited by the absence of alpha or paired-chain data. Compared with the approximately 700-donor mean, donors in an Asian-associated ancestry cluster had fewer N-insertions in productive TCRs, according to a later genetic analysis. An earlier analysis of roughly 570 of the donors showed that most TCR beta V segments appeared in productive rearrangements either about 87% or about 30% of the time, which broadly matched IMGT annotations. A later analysis reported that several top co-occurrence clusters appeared linked to parvovirus B19, influenza, CMV and Epstein-Barr virus. In a later analysis, 15,000 to 20,000 TCR beta sequences were associated with specific HLA alleles at a false discovery rate of 0.05. Linkage disequilibrium might explain the correlated functional status among segregating V segments, but an unknown experimental factor could not be excluded. In the study, some 180 TCR beta chains were listed as associated with cytomegalovirus. Some IMGT-functional V segments, including TRBV6-2 and TRBV6-3, could not be told apart with the 87-base-pair reads, so those segments were excluded. In both the original and validation cohorts, the classifier was reported to diagnose cytomegalovirus status with high specificity and sensitivity. The only immune exposure information available for the cohort was CMV serostatus. Because HLA typing was missing for some donors at each locus, association tests included only the typed subset. Three of the identified cytomegalovirus-associated TCR beta chains were confirmed in vitro to be specific for cytomegalovirus antigens. While some public TCRs were present in many individuals, most TCR sequences turned up only very rarely across donors. Assigning TCR associations to individual alleles was difficult when HLA alleles, especially DR and DQ, strongly co-occurred. The presence/absence analyses assumed that sequencing depth was roughly uniform across donors, and that assumption may not be true. V-gene and J-gene trimming of TCR beta chains was associated with a missense DCLRE1C variant in a later genetic analysis, and the association was replicated in an independent cohort. Most CMV-associated TCR beta chains appeared to be HLA-restricted in a later analysis, and the HLA associations seemed to be driven largely by CMV exposure. A cluster of highly shared sequence variants was judged likely to be a technical artifact of the sequencing pipeline. Because counts were too low, about 15 rarely observed V segments, including chromosome 9 orphons, were left out of the earlier analysis of about 500 of the donors. In a later analysis, HLA-associated TCR beta chains showed more clonal expansion and lower generation probabilities than non-associated chains that were equally common.

The library was obtained by the immunoSEQ multiplex PCR assay. The multiplex PCR relied on a mix of 60 forward primers for TCR Vbeta segments and 13 reverse primers for TCR Jbeta segments. The CDR3 region of rearranged TCR beta genes was amplified from genomic DNA with a multiplex PCR assay. On the Illumina HiSeq System, the amplified TCR beta libraries were sequenced as 87-base-pair reads. The source study handled its data this way. Across the 500 to 700 repertoires, a later analysis counted some 80 million unique TCR beta chains, around 11 million of which were shared by at least two donors. Raw reads were error-corrected and collapsed into unique sequences by a nearest-neighbor algorithm in which closely related sequences were merged to remove PCR and sequencing errors. V, D and J gene segments were assigned by aligning CDR3 sequences to IMGT reference sequences. For a sequence to be retained, a match of at least six nucleotides to both a V gene segment and a J gene segment was required. A rearrangement counted as productive if the CDR3 had no stop codons and remained in frame with V and J, and every other rearrangement counted as non-productive. Following IMGT convention, CDR3 was defined as the stretch from the second conserved V-encoded cysteine up to the conserved J-encoded phenylalanine. The earlier analysis of some 580 of the donors excluded any sequence lacking an unambiguous match to a single V gene segment. An earlier analysis of about 600 of the donors called V segments functional above 56.7% productive rearrangements and segregating when the between-donor standard deviation exceeded 5%. A statistical classification framework was developed to diagnose cytomegalovirus status using the catalog of TCR beta chain sequences. V and J gene assignment, in a later analysis, came from comparing TCR nucleotide sequences with IMGT/GENE-DB human TR gene sequences. A later analysis assigned CDR3 sequences and most-parsimonious VDJ recombination scenarios with the TCRdist pipeline. In a later analysis, each TCR beta chain was defined by its CDR3 amino acid sequence together with its V-gene family, and reads without a unique V-gene family were excluded. A later analysis removed 500 to 600 highly shared, low-generation-probability nucleotide sequences to deal with suspected cross-contamination and a sequencing artifact. In a later analysis, a clonal expansion index for each public chain was calculated from normalized within-repertoire ranks of inferred template counts. A later analysis computed generation probabilities with a VDJ recombination model fitted to out-of-frame rearrangements, and checked the results against IGoR. Hypergeometric tests were used in a later analysis to score TCR-TCR, TCR-HLA and TCR-CMV co-occurrence, with a repertoire-size bias correction applied to the TCR pairs. To estimate false discovery rates, a later analysis permuted the HLA or CMV assignments 20 times. In a later analysis, co-occurring TCRs were grouped using DBSCAN, with TCRdist sequence similarity added in when clustering inside HLA-allele-positive subsets. Co-occurrence clustering excluded repertoires with fewer than 30,000 or more than 120,000 public chains, plus five with anomalous nucleotide sharing. TCRdb took this table from immuneACCESS and kept in-frame rearrangements with V and J called. Such tables lack part of the clones; where checked against another copy, unresolved V genes explain under half of the gap, and the rest is unexplained. V, J and clone size derive from that table, while D and trimming were established from the DNA sequence. The sample has 120,000 or so clones on record, 15% of them singletons. The top ten clonotypes cover 1.5% to 2% of the sample.

This clone was counted a few times. Its antigen remains unidentified. No much larger clone exists at a distance of one base, and base qualities are not known. Trimming takes 6 bases off V and 5 bases off J; junction bases not matched to a gene: 8. Reading from cysteine to phenylalanine, the CDR3 counts 14 amino acids. Kept here is only the CDR3 DNA, which spans 42 bases and is read in frame from base 1. Per the germline V gene, MNHNS is the CDR1 and SASEGT is the CDR2. The cohort comprised some 730 healthy bone marrow donors. At the time of sampling, all cohort members were nominally healthy, though unrecorded immune exposures were likely present. The donor was CMV seronegative and belonged to the group of 350 or so seronegative cohort members. A peripheral blood sample was provided by each donor, and peripheral blood mononuclear cells were used for TCR beta sequencing. Genomic DNA extraction from the blood cell samples was performed with the Qiagen DNeasy Blood Extraction Kit.

The sequence was obtained from a woman younger than 35 in good health and CMV-seronegative. The chain uses TRBV6-1 and TRBJ2-5; 8 of the junction bases match TRBD1. The sequencing input was PBMCs. The DNA reads TGTGCCAGCAGGACAGGGGCCAGTGGGGAGACCCAGTACTTC. Translated, this is CASRTGASGETQYF.